A selection of T cell receptor beta chains follows, all from one sample in a study of vaccination effects on CD4 cells after COVID-19. No antigen has been identified for these receptors. Some clones are missing from TCRdb's copy, which holds only in-frame ones; the method was immunoSEQ multiplex PCR. The table records more than 12,000 clones, 65% to 75% of them present only once. Sequenced here: CD4+ T cells from PBMCs cultured with HCoV-NL63 spike peptides, sampled after COVID-19 vaccination. The receptors come from a human donor who received a COVID-19 vaccine. The CDR3 runs from the conserved cysteine through the conserved F or W. Fields, in order: J gene, D gene, clone size, V gene, CDR3 length, CDR3 DNA, CDR3 protein. D genes are given only for firm matches. Size is omitted from some rows. Given values are once, few, many or a class for expanded clones.

>TRBJ1-2|-|-|TRBV15|16
TGTGCCACCAGCAGACAAGACTTGACAGCCTCCTATGGCTACACCTTC
CATSRQDLTASYGYTF
>TRBJ1-4|-|few|TRBV5-1|15
TGCGCCAGCAGCTTGCGGCAGGCCCGGAATGAAAAACTGTTTTTT
CASSLRQARNEKLFF
>TRBJ2-3|-|few|TRBV14|13
TGTGCCAGCAGCCGGGACATCACAGATACGCAGTATTTT
CASSRDITDTQYF
>TRBJ1-2|-|-|TRBV12-3/TRBV12-4|11
TGTGCCAGCAGTAAGGCGGGAGGCTACACCTTC
CASSKAGGYTF
>TRBJ2-3|TRBD1|-|TRBV5-1|15
TGCGCCAGCAGATCCCGGACAGGTCTCACAGATACGCAGTATTTT
CASRSRTGLTDTQYF
>TRBJ2-1|-|-|TRBV28|13
TGTGCCAGCAGCCCACTTAACCCCAATGAGCAGTTCTTC
CASSPLNPNEQFF
>TRBJ1-3|TRBD1|-|TRBV14|15
TGTGCCAGCAGCCGCCAGACAGGGGAAAGAAACACCATATATTTT
CASSRQTGERNTIYF
>TRBJ1-2|TRBD1|-|TRBV30|14
TGTGCCTGGAGTGCCCGAGACAGGGTAGGAGGCTACACCTTC
CAWSARDRVGGYTF
>TRBJ2-5|-|once|TRBV19|13
TGTGCCAGTAGTCCCGCGGGCGAAGAGACCCAGTACTTC
CASSPAGEETQYF
>TRBJ2-5|-|once|TRBV9|15
TGTGCCAGCAGCAGACGACAGGTCCCCGAAGAGACCCAGTACTTC
CASSRRQVPEETQYF
>TRBJ2-7|-|-|TRBV9|12
TGTGCCAGCAGTCGGTACGGGGACGAGCAGTACTTC
CASSRYGDEQYF
>TRBJ1-2|TRBD1|-|TRBV7-9|18
TGTGCCAGCAGCTCTCCGGGACAGGGACCCCGCCTCAACTATGGCTACACCTTC
CASSSPGQGPRLNYGYTF
>TRBJ2-1|-|large|TRBV10-3|15
TGTGCCATCAGCGGCCAGTTGGGTTCAGGTACAGGGCAGTTCTTC
CAISGQLGSGTGQFF
>TRBJ1-2|TRBD1|-|TRBV12-3/TRBV12-4|13
TGTGCCAGCAGTTTCCCCGGACAGGCTGGCTACACCTTC
CASSFPGQAGYTF
>TRBJ2-7|TRBD2|-|TRBV4-1|17
TGCGCCAGCAGCCGGACCGGGACTAGCGGGAGGCTCTACGAGCAGTACTTC
CASSRTGTSGRLYEQYF
>TRBJ2-1|-|once|TRBV6-2/TRBV6-3|16
TGTGCCAGCAGCCCTCTGGGGGCGGTGGCCTACAATGAGCAGTTCTTC
CASSPLGAVAYNEQFF
>TRBJ1-2|-|-|TRBV5-1|15
TGCGCCAGCAGCTTCCAAACAGGCCCCAACTATGGCTACACCTTC
CASSFQTGPNYGYTF
>TRBJ1-6|TRBD1|few|TRBV5-4|16
TGTGCCAGCAGCACGGTGACAGGGGGGTATAATTCACCCCTCCACTTT
CASSTVTGGYNSPLHF
>TRBJ1-2|TRBD1|-|TRBV19|15
TGTGCCAGTAGTATGTGGGACAGGAACCACGGTGGCTACACCTTC
CASSMWDRNHGGYTF
>TRBJ1-1|-|once|TRBV19|16
TGTGCCAGTAGGCCGAGGGGGGAGCATATGAACACTGAAGCTTTCTTT
CASRPRGEHMNTEAFF
>TRBJ2-7|TRBD2|-|TRBV5-5|18
TGTGCCAGCAGCTTGGAGGTGGGGCCGACTAGCGGGACCCACGAGCAGTACTTC
CASSLEVGPTSGTHEQYF
>TRBJ2-2|TRBD1|-|TRBV7-8|17
TGTGCCAGCAGGGAAAACAGGGGTTCAGCGAACACCGGGGAGCTGTTTTTT
CASRENRGSANTGELFF
>TRBJ1-1|-|-|TRBV7-2|13
TGTGCCAGCAGCTGGGGCCGGAACACTGAAGCTTTCTTT
CASSWGRNTEAFF
>TRBJ1-5|TRBD1|-|TRBV5-1|15
TGCGCCAGCAGCTTGACAGGGGCCCGCAATCAGCCCCAGCATTTT
CASSLTGARNQPQHF
>TRBJ1-5|-|-|TRBV5-5|17
TGTGCCAGCAGCTCAAATCCCGGGACGGCTAGCAATCAGCCCCAGCATTTT
CASSSNPGTASNQPQHF
>TRBJ1-6|-|-|TRBV7-8|13
TGTGCCAGCAGCCCCGACCCTAATTCACCCCTCCACTTT
CASSPDPNSPLHF
>TRBJ1-6|-|few|TRBV9|14
TGTGCCAGCAGCGTAGGGGGGGGTAATTCACCCCTCCACTTT
CASSVGGGNSPLHF
>TRBJ2-7|-|-|TRBV7-9|11
TGTGCCAGCAGCTTATCCCACGAGCAGTACTTC
CASSLSHEQYF
>TRBJ1-4|-|few|TRBV11-2|13
TGTGCCAGCAGCCTAACGTGGGAAGAAAAACTGTTTTTT
CASSLTWEEKLFF
>TRBJ2-7|-|-|TRBV6-5|13
TGTGCCAGCAGGGCGGGCTGGACCTACGAGCAGTACTTC
CASRAGWTYEQYF
>TRBJ1-2|TRBD1|-|TRBV19|15
TGTGCCAGTAGTATCCGACAGGGGATGGACTATGGCTACACCTTC
CASSIRQGMDYGYTF
>TRBJ2-5|TRBD1|-|TRBV7-2|15
TGTGCCAGCAGCTTCCAGGCAGGGGGACAAGAGACCCAGTACTTC
CASSFQAGGQETQYF
>TRBJ2-3|TRBD2|-|TRBV29-1|16
TGCAGCGTTGCTGGGACTAGCGGGAGCAACACAGATACGCAGTATTTT
CSVAGTSGSNTDTQYF
>TRBJ2-3|-|-|TRBV6-2/TRBV6-3|16
TGTGCCAGCAGTTACCCAAGCTTTCGGGGCACAGATACGCAGTATTTT
CASSYPSFRGTDTQYF
>TRBJ1-1|-|-|TRBV20-1|17
TGCAGTGCTAGTGGGGCGGAAGGGTCGTCGGGAAACACTGAAGCTTTCTTT
CSASGAEGSSGNTEAFF
>TRBJ1-2|-|-|TRBV29-1|13
TGCAGCGTTGATCGGTCAGGGGACTATGGCTACACCTTC
CSVDRSGDYGYTF
>TRBJ2-7|-|-|TRBV6-5|15
TGTGCCAGCAGTTATTCTGCTACAGCTTCCTACGAGCAGTACTTC
CASSYSATASYEQYF
>TRBJ1-1|-|-|TRBV5-4|14
TGTGCCAGCAGCCCCGCGTACGAGGACACTGAAGCTTTCTTT
CASSPAYEDTEAFF
>TRBJ2-5|-|-|TRBV5-1|16
TGCGCCAGCAGCCGCTCTACTAGGACGGACCAAGAGACCCAGTACTTC
CASSRSTRTDQETQYF
>TRBJ1-2|TRBD1|once|TRBV5-1|16
TGCGCCAGCAGCTTGGAGCCTTGGGACAGGGAGAATGGCTACACCTTC
CASSLEPWDRENGYTF
>TRBJ1-1|TRBD1|-|TRBV18|16
TGTGCCAGCTCACCCCAGGCCCAGGGGGGCGACACTGAAGCTTTCTTT
CASSPQAQGGDTEAFF
>TRBJ1-6|-|few|TRBV27|15
TGTGCCAGCAGTTTACGGCAGGGAGATAATTCACCCCTCCACTTT
CASSLRQGDNSPLHF
>TRBJ2-1|TRBD2|-|TRBV2|13
TGTGCCAGCAAACTAGCGGGAGGGAATGAGCAGTTCTTC
CASKLAGGNEQFF
>TRBJ1-5|-|-|TRBV19|17
TGTGCCAGTAGTTCTACGCAGGGATTTGGCGGCAATCAGCCCCAGCATTTT
CASSSTQGFGGNQPQHF
>TRBJ2-7|-|-|TRBV30|14
TGTGCCTGGAGTTACGGCTTTCAGGGGCGTGAGCAGTACTTC
CAWSYGFQGREQYF
>TRBJ1-4|-|-|TRBV27|14
TGTGCCAGCAGTTTAAGGGGTAGAGGCGAAAAACTGTTTTTT
CASSLRGRGEKLFF
>TRBJ2-7|TRBD1|-|TRBV28|17
TGTGCCAGCGGTGAAGCTGGGGGCAGGGGGCCTCCCTACGAGCAGTACTTC
CASGEAGGRGPPYEQYF
>TRBJ1-1|-|-|TRBV5-4|12
TGTGCCAGCAGCCGTGACAGGTTGGAAGCTTTCTTT
CASSRDRLEAFF
>TRBJ2-7|-|few|TRBV6-6|15
TGTGCCAGCAGTTACTCGAGGGGGAGTGTCGACGAGCAGTACTTC
CASSYSRGSVDEQYF
>TRBJ1-1|TRBD1|once|TRBV30|13
TGTGCCTGGAGTACGACAGGGTTCACTGAAGCTTTCTTT
CAWSTTGFTEAFF